This TCR beta chain was recorded in a study of blood T cell repertoires in COVID-19. Looking at the study overall: Spain, Italy and the United States supplied samples that represented acute and convalescent COVID-19. Nucleic acid was either cDNA or gDNA, and it came from T cells, B-cell-depleted T cells, or PBMCs.

Original data processing: Reference gene primer amplification yielded estimated nucleated cell counts. Using immunoSEQ multiplex PCR, the repertoire was profiled, and TCRdb retains in-frame clones only, with some absent. V, J and clone size derive from that table, while D and trimming were established from the DNA sequence. The sample records a few hundred thousand clones, roughly 90% being singletons. V lost 0 bases, J lost 3 bases, and 9 bases lay in between. This CDR3 spans 15 amino acids. The germline V gene encodes CDR1 MNHEY and CDR2 SVGAGI. The rearrangement joins TRBV6-5 to TRBJ1-3; perhaps TRBD1 as D (5 bases). The specimen sequenced was peripheral blood. The TCR comes from a man between 60 and 75 years old with acute or convalescent COVID-19. The CDR3 coding sequence is TGTGCCAGCAGTTACTCCAGGGCAGGTGGAAACACCATATATTTT. Its translation is CASSYSRAGGNTIYF.